This T cell receptor beta chain was found in a study of OX40 agonist ivuxolimab in advanced cancers. Study details: Dose-escalation patients had hepatocellular carcinoma, melanoma, renal cell or head and neck cancer. Whole-study results and caveats: Relative to CD4+ cells, CD8+ T cells on average had more expanded clones. Doses of 0.1 to 3.0 mg/kg were accompanied by clonal expansion of CD4+ and CD8+ blood T cells by week 6.

Measured with immunoSEQ multiplex PCR; TCRdb has only the in-frame clones, and not every one. This sample has tens of thousands of clones; approximately 91% occur once, and the top ten carry around 0.35%. This clone was detected once. Its antigen remains unidentified. The V end was cut by 0 bases, the J end by 4 bases, with 7 bases between. The CDR3 contains 14 residues. Germline V gene sequence: CDR1 LGHNA, CDR2 YSLEER. People who had autoimmune disease history or systemic immunosuppression were excluded. The starting material was CD4+ or CD8+ T cells sorted from blood, obtained in a trial of the OX40 agonist ivuxolimab. This chain uses TRBV4-3 with TRBJ2-1; D assignment may be TRBD1 or TRBD2 (5 bases each). This sequence was found in an adult with an advanced solid tumor such as melanoma, head and neck, liver or kidney cancer. CDR3 bases: TGCGCCAGCAGCCAAGACAGGGAGTACAATGAGCAGTTCTTC. It specifies CASSQDREYNEQFF.